This T cell receptor beta chain came from a study of cytomegalovirus exposure and HLA in healthy donors. 60 Vbeta and 13 Jbeta primers were used in PCR. Assay used: immunoSEQ multiplex PCR; TCRdb lists only in-frame clones, some missing. The data contain approximately 100,000 clones, around 80% of them singletons. Study results and caveats: Analysis performed later found under 20,000 TCR beta sequences associated with HLA alleles at 0.05 false discovery rate.

This clone was found a few times. Its antigen remains unknown. The germline gives CDR1 SGDLS, CDR2 YYNGEE. Trimming removed 2 bases from V and 4 bases from J; junction bases left unmatched: 4. The CDR3 is made up of 15 amino acids. This chain links TRBV9 with TRBJ1-2; 11 bases are a match to TRBD1. The receptor was derived from a woman aged 50 to 60 in good health and CMV-seropositive. Sequenced sample: PBMCs. CDR3 bases: TGTGCCAGCAGCGTCGGACAGGGGGCCTTCTATGGCTACACCTTC. It encodes CASSVGQGAFYGYTF.